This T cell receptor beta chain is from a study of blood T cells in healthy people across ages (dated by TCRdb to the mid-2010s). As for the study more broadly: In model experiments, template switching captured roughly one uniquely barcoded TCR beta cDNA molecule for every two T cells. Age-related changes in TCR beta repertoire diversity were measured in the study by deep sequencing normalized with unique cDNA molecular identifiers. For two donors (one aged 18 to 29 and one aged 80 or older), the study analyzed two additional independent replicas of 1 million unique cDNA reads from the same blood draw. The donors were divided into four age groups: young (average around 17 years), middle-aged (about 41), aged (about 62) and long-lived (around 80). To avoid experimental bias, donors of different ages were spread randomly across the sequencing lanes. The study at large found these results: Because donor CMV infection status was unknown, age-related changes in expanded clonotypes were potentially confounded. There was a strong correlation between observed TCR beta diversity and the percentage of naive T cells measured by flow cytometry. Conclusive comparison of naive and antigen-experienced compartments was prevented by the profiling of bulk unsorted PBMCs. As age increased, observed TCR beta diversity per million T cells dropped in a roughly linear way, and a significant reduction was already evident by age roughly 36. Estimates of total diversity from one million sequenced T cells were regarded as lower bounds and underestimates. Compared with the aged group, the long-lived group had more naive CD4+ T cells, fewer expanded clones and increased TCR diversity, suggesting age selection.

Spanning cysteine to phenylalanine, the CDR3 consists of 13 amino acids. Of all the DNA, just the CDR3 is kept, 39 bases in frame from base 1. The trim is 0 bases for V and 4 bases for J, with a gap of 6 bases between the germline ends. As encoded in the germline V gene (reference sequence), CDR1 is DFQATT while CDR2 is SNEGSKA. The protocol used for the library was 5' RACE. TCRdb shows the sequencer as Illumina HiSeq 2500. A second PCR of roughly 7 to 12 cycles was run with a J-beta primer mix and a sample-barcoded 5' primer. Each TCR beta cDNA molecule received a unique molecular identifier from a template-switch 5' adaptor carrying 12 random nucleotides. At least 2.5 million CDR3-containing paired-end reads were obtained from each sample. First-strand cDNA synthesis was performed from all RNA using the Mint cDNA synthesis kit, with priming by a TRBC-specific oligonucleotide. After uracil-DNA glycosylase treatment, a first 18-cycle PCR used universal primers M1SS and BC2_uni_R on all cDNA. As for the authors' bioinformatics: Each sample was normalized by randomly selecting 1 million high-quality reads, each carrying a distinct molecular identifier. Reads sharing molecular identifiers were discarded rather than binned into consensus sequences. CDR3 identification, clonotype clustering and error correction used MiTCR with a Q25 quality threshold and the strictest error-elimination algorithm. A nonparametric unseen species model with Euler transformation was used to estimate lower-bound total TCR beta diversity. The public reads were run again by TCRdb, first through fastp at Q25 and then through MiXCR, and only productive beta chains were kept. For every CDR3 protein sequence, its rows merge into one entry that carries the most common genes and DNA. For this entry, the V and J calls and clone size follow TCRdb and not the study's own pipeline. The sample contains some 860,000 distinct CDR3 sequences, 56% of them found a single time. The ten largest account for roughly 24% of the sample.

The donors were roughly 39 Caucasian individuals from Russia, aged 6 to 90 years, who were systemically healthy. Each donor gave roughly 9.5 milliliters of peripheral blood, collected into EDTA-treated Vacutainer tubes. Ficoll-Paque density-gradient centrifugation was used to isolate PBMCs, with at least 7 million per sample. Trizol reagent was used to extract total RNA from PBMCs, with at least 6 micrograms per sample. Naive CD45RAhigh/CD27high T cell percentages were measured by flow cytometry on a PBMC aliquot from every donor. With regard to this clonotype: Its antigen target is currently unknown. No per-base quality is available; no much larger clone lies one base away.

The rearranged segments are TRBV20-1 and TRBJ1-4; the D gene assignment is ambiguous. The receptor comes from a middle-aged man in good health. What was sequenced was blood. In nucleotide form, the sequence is TGCAGTGCTAGAGATCAGCGTAATGAAAAACTGTTTTTT. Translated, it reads CSARDQRNEKLFF.